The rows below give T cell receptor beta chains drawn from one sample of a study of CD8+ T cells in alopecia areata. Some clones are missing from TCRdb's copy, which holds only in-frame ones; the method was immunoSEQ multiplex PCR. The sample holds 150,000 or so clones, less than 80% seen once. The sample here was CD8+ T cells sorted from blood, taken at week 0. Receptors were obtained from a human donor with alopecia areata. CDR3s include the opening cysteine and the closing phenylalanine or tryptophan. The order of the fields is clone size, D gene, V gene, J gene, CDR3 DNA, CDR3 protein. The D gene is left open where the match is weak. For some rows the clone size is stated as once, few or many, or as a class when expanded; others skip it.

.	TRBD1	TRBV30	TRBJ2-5	TGTGCCTGGAGTCCAGGGGGAACCCAGTACTTC	CAWSPGGTQYF
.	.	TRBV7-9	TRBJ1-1	TGTGCCAGCAGCTTAGGTTCGGGAGAAGCTTTCTTT	CASSLGSGEAFF
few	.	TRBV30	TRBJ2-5	TGTGCCCGCCGGCAGGCAGGAGAAGAGACCCAGTACTTC	CARRQAGEETQYF
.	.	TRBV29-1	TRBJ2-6	TGCAGCGTCAAAAATTCTGGGGCCAACGTCCTGACTTTC	CSVKNSGANVLTF
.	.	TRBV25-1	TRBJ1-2	TGTGCCAGCAGTGAATCAAACAGGGTGGGGACGGGTGGCTACACCTTC	CASSESNRVGTGGYTF
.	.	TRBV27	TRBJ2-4	TGTGCCAGCAGTCCCCCCTCGGCCAAAAACATTCAGTACTTC	CASSPPSAKNIQYF
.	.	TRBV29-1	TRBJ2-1	TGCAGCACCCCCGGGGCGGCGGGGTCTGTCTACAATGAGCAGTTCTTC	CSTPGAAGSVYNEQFF
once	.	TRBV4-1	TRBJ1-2	TGCGCCAGCAGCCAAACCGACAGGACGGAAAACTATGGCTACACCTTC	CASSQTDRTENYGYTF
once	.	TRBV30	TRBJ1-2	TGTGCCTCGACAGGCGACTATGGCTACACCTTC	CASTGDYGYTF
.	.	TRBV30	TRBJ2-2	TGTGCCTGGAGTGAAGGGTTTAACGGGGAGCTGTTTTTT	CAWSEGFNGELFF
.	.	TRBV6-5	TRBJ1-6	TGTGCCAGCAGTGTCACAGGGATAGGGTCACCCCTCCACTTT	CASSVTGIGSPLHF
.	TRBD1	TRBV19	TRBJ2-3	TGTGCCAGTGGACAGGGGCTCACAGATACGCAGTATTTT	CASGQGLTDTQYF
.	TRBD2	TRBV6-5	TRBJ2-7	TGTGCCAGCAGCCCCGCGGGAGCTTACTACGAGCAGTACTTC	CASSPAGAYYEQYF
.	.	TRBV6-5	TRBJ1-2	TGTGCCAGCAGTTCGGGGCTGGGGGGCTACACCTTC	CASSSGLGGYTF
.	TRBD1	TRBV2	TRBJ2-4	TGTGCCAGCAGGACTAAACAGGGGATAGCCAAAAACATTCAGTACTTC	CASRTKQGIAKNIQYF
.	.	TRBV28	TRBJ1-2	TGTGCCAGCAGTTTATCAGGGGCGATGGGCTACACCTTC	CASSLSGAMGYTF
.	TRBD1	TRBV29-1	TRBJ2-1	TGCAGCGGTGACAGGGGTCCCAATGAGCAGTTCTTC	CSGDRGPNEQFF
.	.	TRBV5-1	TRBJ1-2	TGCGCCAGCAGCTTGGAAGGCAGTCCCAACTATGGCTACACCTTC	CASSLEGSPNYGYTF
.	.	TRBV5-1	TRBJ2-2	TGCGCCAGCAGCTTGGATGGTCCCGGGGAGCTGTTTTTT	CASSLDGPGELFF
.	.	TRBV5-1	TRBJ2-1	TGCGCCAGCAGCTTGGACGCCTACAATGAGCAGTTCTTC	CASSLDAYNEQFF
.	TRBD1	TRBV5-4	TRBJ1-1	TGTGCCAGCAGCTTAGGACAGGGCCACGCTTTCTTT	CASSLGQGHAFF
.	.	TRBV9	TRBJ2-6	TGTGCCAGCTCTGGGGCCAACGTCCTGACTTTC	CASSGANVLTF
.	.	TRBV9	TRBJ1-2	TGTGCCAGCAGCGTAGGCGTGGCGAGGGATGGCTACACCTTC	CASSVGVARDGYTF
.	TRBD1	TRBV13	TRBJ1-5	TGTGCCAGCAGCCGGGGGACAGCCGATCAGCCCCAGCATTTT	CASSRGTADQPQHF
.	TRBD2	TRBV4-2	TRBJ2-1	TGTGCCAGCAGCCAAGTTGGGACTAGCGGGGGCCGACGCTCCTACAATGAGCAGTTCTTC	CASSQVGTSGGRRSYNEQFF
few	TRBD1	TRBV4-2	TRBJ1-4	TGTGCCAGCAGCGCAGGGGGCGCGGGCGAAAAACTGTTTTTT	CASSAGGAGEKLFF
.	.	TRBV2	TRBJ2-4	TGTGCCAGCAGTGATGTGGAGCCGTACTTC	CASSDVEPYF
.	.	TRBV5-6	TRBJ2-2	TGTGCCAGCAGCTTTGGTGGAGGGGAGCTGTTTTTT	CASSFGGGELFF
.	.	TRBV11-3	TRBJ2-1	TGTGCCAGCAGCCAGACAGGGACTTACAATGAGCAGTTCTTC	CASSQTGTYNEQFF
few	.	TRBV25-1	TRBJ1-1	TGTGCCAGCAGTTCGACCCGGAGGGCTGAAGCTTTCTTT	CASSSTRRAEAFF
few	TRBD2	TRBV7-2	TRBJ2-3	TGTGCCAGCAGCTGGGGGGGACTTACCACAGATACGCAGTATTTT	CASSWGGLTTDTQYF
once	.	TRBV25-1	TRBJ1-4	TGTGCCAGCAGTGATCGGGGGAGGGATCCACTGTTTTTT	CASSDRGRDPLFF
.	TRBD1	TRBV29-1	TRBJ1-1	TGCAGCGTTCGACAGGGGGAGAGAGCTTTCTTT	CSVRQGERAFF
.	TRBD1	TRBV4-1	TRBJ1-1	TGCGCCAGCAGCCAAGGCCCGACAGGGATGGGGACTGAAGCTTTCTTT	CASSQGPTGMGTEAFF
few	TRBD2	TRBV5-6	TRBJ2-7	TGTGCCAGCAGCCACGGCGGGGGCGAGCAGTACTTC	CASSHGGGEQYF
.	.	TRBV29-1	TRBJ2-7	TGCAGCGTTGGCGGGGGCGCGGAGTACGAGCAGTACTTC	CSVGGGAEYEQYF
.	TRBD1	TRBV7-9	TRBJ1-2	TGTGCCAGCAGCCCTCCGGGACAGGGCGAAATCTATGGCTACACCTTC	CASSPPGQGEIYGYTF
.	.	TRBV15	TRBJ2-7	TGTGCCACCAGCAGAGACAGGACTTACGAGCAGTACTTC	CATSRDRTYEQYF
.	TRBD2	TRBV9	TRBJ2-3	TGTGCCAGCAGCCCTCGCGGGGGGCAACAGACAGATACGCAGTATTTT	CASSPRGGQQTDTQYF
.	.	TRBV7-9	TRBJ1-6	TGTGCCAGCACCCAAGGGACGGGGAAAGGTTCACCCCTCCACTTT	CASTQGTGKGSPLHF
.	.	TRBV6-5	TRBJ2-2	TGTGCCAGCAGTTATGGCAGACTCACCGGGGAGCTGTTTTTT	CASSYGRLTGELFF
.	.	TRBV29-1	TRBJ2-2	TGCAGCGTCCCGGGGGCCGGGGAGCTGTTTTTT	CSVPGAGELFF
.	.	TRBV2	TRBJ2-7	TGTGCCAGCAGTGAAGTCGGGACAACCTACGAGCAGTACTTC	CASSEVGTTYEQYF
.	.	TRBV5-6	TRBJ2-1	TGTGCCAGCAGCTTGGTGGGGTCCCCCAATGAGCAGTTCTTC	CASSLVGSPNEQFF
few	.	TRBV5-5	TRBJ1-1	TGTGCCAGCAGCTTGGTAGGTGGGGTTGGTGGCACTGAAGCTTTCTTT	CASSLVGGVGGTEAFF
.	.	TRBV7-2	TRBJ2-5	TGTGCCAGCAGCTTACTAGCGACACAAGAGACCCAGTACTTC	CASSLLATQETQYF
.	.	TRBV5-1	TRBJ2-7	TGCGCCAGCAGCCTCCAGGGAAAGGGCTACGAGCAGTACTTC	CASSLQGKGYEQYF
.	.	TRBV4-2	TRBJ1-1	TGTGCCAGCAACCCCTCCCTAGGGGAGCAGAACACTGAAGCTTTCTTT	CASNPSLGEQNTEAFF
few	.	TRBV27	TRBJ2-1	TGTGCCAGCAGTATCCTCCCACAGGGCTCCTACAATGAGCAGTTCTTC	CASSILPQGSYNEQFF
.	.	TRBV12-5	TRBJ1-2	TGTGCTAGTGGTTTGGTATCTTATGGCTACACCTTC	CASGLVSYGYTF
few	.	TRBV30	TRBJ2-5	TGTGCCTGGAGTGACCGACCGACCCAGTACTTC	CAWSDRPTQYF
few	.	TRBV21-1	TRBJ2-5	TGTGCCAGCAGCACCACGAAGGGAGGAGAGACCCAGTACTTC	CASSTTKGGETQYF
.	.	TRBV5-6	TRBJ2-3	TGTGCCAGCAGCGACGGGACGGAACAAGATACGCAGTATTTT	CASSDGTEQDTQYF
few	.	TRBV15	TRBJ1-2	TGTGCCACCAGCGCCACAGGGCTGAATGGCTACACCTTC	CATSATGLNGYTF
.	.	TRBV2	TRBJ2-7	TGTGCCAGCAGTGACTATGGGGACTACGAGCAGTACTTC	CASSDYGDYEQYF
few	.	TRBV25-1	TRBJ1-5	TGTGCCAGCAGTGAATTCGGCAATCAGCCCCAGCATTTT	CASSEFGNQPQHF
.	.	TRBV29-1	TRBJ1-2	TGCAGCGTTGATGGAGGGTTTAGCTATGGCTACACCTTC	CSVDGGFSYGYTF